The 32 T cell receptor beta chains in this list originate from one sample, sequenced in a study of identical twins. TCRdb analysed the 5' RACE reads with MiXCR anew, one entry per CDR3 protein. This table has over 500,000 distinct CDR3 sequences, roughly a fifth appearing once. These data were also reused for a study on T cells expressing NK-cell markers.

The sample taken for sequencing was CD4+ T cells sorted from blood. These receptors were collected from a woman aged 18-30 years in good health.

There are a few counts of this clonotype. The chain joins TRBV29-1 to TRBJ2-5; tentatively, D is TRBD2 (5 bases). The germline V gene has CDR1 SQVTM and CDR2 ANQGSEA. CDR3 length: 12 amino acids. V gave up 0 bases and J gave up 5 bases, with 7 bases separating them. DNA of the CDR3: TGCAGCGTTGAAGATCGCGGGGAGACCCAGTACTTC. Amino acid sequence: CSVEDRGETQYF.

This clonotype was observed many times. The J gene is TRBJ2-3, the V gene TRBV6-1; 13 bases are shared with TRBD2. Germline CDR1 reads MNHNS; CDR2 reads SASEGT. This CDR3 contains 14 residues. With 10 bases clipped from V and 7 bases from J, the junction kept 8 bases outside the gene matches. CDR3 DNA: TGTGCCACCTCCACTAGCGGGGGGGCGAATACGCAGTATTTT. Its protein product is CATSTSGGANTQYF.

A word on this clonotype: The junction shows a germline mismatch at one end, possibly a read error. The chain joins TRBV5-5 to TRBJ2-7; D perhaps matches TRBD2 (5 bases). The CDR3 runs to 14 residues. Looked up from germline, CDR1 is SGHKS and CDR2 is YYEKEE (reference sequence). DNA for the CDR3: TGTGCCATCAGCTCAGGACTCTTCTCCTACGAGCAGTACTTC. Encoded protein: CAISSGLFSYEQYF.

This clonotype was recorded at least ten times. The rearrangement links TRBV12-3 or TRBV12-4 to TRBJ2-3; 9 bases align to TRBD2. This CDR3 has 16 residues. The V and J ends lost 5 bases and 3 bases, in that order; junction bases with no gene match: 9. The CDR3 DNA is TGTGCCAGCAGTCCCTTGCGGGGGGGCAGAACAGATACGCAGTATTTT. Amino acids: CASSPLRGGRTDTQYF.

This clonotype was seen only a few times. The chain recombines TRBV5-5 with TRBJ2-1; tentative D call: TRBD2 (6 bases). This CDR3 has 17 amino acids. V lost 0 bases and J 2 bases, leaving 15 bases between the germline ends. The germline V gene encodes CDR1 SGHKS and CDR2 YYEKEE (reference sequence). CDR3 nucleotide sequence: TGTGCCAGCAGCTTGGGGCTAGCGACCTACACCTACAATGAGCAGTTCTTC. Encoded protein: CASSLGLATYTYNEQFF.

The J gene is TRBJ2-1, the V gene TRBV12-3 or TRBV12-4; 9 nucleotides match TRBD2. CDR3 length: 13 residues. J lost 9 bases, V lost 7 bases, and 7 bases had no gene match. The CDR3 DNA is TGTGCCAGCAAACCGGGACTAGCATTTGAGCAGTTCTTC. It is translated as CASKPGLAFEQFF.

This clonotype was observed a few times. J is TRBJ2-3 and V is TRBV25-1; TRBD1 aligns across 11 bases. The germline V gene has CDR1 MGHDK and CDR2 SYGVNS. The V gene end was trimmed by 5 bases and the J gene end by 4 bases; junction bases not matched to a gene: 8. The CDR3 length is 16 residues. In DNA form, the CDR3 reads TGTGCCAGCAGTACCCCGGGACAGGGGGTGGCAGATACGCAGTATTTT. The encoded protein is CASSTPGQGVADTQYF.

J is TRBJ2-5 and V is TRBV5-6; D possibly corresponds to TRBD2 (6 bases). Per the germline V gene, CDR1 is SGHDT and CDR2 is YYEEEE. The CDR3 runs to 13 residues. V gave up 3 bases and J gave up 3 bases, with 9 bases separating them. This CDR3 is CASSSGLKETQYF. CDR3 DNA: TGTGCCAGCAGCTCCGGACTAAAAGAGACCCAGTACTTC.

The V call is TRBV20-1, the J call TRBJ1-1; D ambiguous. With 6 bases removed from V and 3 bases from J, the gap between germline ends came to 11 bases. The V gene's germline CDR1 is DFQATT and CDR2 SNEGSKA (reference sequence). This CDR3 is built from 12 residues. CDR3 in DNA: TGCAGTGCAGCCGCCGGAGACACTGAAGCTTTCTTT. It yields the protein CSAAAGDTEAFF.

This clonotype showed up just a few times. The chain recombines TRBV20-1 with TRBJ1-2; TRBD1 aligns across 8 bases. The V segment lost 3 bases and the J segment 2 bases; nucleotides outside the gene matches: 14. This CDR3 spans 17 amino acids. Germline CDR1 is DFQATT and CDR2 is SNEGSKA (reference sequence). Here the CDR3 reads CSARDRQGQPSNYGYTF. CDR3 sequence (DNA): TGCAGTGCTAGGGATAGACAGGGGCAACCTAGCAACTATGGCTACACCTTC.

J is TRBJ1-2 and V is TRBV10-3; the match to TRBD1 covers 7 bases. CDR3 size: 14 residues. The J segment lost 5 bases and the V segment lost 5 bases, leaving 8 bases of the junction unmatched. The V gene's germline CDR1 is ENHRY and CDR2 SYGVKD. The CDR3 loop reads CAISRDREVYGYTF. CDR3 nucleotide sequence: TGTGCCATCAGTAGAGACAGGGAGGTGTATGGCTACACCTTC.

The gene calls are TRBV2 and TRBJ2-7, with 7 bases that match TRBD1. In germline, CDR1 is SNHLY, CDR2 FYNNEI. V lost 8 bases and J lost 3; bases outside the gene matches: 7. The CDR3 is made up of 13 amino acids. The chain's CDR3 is CASGAGTDYEQYF. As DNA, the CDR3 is TGTGCCAGCGGCGCCGGGACAGACTACGAGCAGTACTTC.

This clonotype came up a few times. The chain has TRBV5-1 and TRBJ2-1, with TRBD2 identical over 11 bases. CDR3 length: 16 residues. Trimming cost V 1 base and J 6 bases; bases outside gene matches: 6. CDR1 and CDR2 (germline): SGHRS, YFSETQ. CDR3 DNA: TGCGCCAGCAGCTTGACTAGCGGGAGCCAGTCCAATGAGCAGTTCTTC. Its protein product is CASSLTSGSQSNEQFF. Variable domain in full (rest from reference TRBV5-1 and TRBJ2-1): KAGVTQTPRYLIKTRGQQVTLSCSPISGHRSVSWYQQTPGQGLQFLFEYFSETQRNKGNFPGRFSGRQFSNSRSEMNVSTLELGDSALYLCASSLTSGSQSNEQFFGPGTRLTVL.

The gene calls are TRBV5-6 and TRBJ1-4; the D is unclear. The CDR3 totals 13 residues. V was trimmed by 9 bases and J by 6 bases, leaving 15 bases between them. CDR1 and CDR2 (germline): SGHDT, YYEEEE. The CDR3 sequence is CATSFGWDEKLFF. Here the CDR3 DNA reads TGTGCCACCTCGTTCGGTTGGGATGAAAAACTGTTTTTT.

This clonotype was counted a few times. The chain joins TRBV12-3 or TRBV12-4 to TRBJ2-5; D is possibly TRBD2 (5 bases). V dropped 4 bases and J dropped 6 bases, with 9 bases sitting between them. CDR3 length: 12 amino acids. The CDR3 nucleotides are TGTGCCAGCAGTTCCCTCGGGAAGACCCAGTACTTC. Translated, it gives CASSSLGKTQYF.

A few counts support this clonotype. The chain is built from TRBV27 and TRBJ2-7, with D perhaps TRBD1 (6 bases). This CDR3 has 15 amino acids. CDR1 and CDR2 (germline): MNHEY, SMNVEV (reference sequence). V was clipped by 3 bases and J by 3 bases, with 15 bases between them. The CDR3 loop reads CASSLNYRQDYEQYF. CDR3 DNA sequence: TGTGCCAGCAGTTTGAACTACCGACAGGACTACGAGCAGTACTTC.

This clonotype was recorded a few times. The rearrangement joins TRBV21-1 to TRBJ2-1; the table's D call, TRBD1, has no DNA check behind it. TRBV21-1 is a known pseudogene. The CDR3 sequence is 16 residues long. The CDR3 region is CASSSSGTTTYNEQFF. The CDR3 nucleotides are TGTGCCAGCAGCTCTTCCGGGACAACAACCTACAATGAGCAGTTCTTC.

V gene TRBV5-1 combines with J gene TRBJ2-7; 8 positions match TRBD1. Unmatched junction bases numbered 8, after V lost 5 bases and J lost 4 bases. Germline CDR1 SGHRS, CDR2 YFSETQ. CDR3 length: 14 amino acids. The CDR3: CASRPDRARYEQYF. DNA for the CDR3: TGCGCCAGCAGACCGGACAGGGCGAGGTACGAGCAGTACTTC.

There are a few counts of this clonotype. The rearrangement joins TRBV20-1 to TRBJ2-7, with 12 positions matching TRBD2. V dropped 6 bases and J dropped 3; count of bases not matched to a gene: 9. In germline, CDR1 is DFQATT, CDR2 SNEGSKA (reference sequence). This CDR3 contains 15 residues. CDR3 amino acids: CSARPQTSGSYEQYF. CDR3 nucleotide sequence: TGCAGTGCGAGACCCCAGACTAGCGGGAGCTACGAGCAGTACTTC.

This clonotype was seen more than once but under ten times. The CDR3 region has the DNA TGTGCCAGCAGTTTATCTTCCGGGCGCCGAAACATTCAGTACTTC. Translating gives CASSLSSGRRNIQYF. The chain recombines TRBV27 with TRBJ2-4; D ambiguous. The CDR3 loop spans 15 amino acids. CDR1 and CDR2 from the germline V gene are MNHEY and SMNVEV (reference sequence). Trimming cost V 0 bases and J 6 bases, with 12 bases left between them.

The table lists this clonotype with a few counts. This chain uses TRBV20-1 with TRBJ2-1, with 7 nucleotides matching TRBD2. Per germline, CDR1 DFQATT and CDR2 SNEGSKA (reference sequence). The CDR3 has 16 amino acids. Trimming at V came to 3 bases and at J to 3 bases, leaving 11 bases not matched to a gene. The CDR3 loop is CSARDIGEGRYNEQFF. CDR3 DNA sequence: TGCAGTGCTAGGGACATCGGGGAGGGCCGCTACAATGAGCAGTTCTTC.

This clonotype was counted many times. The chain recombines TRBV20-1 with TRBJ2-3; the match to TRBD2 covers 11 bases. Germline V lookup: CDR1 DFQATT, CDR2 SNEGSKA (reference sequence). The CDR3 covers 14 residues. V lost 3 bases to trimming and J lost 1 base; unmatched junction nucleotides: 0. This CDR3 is CSARTSGGTDTQYF. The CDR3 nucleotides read TGCAGTGCTAGGACTAGCGGGGGCACAGATACGCAGTATTTT.

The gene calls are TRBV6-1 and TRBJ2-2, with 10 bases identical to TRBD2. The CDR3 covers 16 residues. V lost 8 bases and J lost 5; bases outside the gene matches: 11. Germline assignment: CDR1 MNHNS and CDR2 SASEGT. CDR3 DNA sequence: TGTGCCAGCGGAGACAGCGGGGGGGCACGGACCGGGGAGCTGTTTTTT. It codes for CASGDSGGARTGELFF.

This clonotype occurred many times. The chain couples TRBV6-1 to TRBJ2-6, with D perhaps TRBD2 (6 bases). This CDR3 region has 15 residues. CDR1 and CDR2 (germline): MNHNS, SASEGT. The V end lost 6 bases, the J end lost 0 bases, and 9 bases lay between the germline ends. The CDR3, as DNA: TGTGCCAGCAGAGGAGGGAGCTCTGGGGCCAACGTCCTGACTTTC. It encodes CASRGGSSGANVLTF.

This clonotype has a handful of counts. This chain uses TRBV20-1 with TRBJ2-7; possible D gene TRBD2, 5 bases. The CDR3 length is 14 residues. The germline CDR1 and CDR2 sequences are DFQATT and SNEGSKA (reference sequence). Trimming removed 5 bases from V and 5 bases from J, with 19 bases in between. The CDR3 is CSAPEAPGNNEQYF. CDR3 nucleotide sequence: TGCAGTGCTCCGGAGGCCCCGGGAAACAACGAGCAGTACTTC.

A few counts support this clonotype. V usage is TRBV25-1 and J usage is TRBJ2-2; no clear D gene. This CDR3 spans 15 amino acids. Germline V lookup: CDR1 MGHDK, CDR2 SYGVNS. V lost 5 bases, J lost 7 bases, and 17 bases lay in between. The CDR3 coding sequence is TGTGCCAGCAGTCAAGAGGATTATCTGGGCGGGGAGCTGTTTTTT. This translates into CASSQEDYLGGELFF.

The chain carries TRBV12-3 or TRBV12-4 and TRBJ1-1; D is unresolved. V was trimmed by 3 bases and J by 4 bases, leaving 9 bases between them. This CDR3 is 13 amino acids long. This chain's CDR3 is CASSFKGITEAFF. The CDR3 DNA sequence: TGTGCCAGCAGTTTCAAGGGAATCACTGAAGCTTTCTTT.

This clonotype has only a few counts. The CDR3 DNA is TGCAGTGCTATAGGGGCGCGGGAAGAGACCCAGTACTTC. This codes for CSAIGAREETQYF. The chain has TRBV20-1 and TRBJ2-5; D possibly matches TRBD1 or TRBD2 (5 bases each). Per germline, CDR1 DFQATT and CDR2 SNEGSKA (reference sequence). Deletions cut 4 bases from V and 3 bases from J, with 12 bases between. The CDR3 sequence is 13 residues long.

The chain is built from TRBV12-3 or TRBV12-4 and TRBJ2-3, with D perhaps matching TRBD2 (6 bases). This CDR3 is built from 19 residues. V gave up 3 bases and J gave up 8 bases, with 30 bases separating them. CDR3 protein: CASSFLLLGAQGPGGTQYF. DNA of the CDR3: TGTGCCAGCAGTTTTCTTTTACTCGGTGCACAAGGTCCCGGGGGTACGCAGTATTTT.

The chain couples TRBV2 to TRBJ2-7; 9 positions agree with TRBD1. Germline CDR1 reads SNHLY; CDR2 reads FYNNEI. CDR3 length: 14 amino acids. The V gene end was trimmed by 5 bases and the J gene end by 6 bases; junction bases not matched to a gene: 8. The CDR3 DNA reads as TGTGCCAGCAGTCCGGGACAGGGATATGGCGAGCAGTACTTC. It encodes CASSPGQGYGEQYF.

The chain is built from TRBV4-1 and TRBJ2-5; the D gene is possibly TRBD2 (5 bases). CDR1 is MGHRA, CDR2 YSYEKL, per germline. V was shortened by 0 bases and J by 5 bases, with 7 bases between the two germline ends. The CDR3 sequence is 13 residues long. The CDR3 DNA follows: TGCGCCAGCAGCCAAGATACGGGGGAGACCCAGTACTTC. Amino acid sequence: CASSQDTGETQYF.

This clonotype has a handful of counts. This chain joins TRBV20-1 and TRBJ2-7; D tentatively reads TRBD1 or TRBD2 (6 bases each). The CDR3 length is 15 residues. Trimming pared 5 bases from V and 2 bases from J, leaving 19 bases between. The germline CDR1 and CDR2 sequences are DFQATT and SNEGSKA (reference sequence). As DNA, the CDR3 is TGCAGTGCTGGACTAACGGGACAAGCCACCTACGAGCAGTACTTC. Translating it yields CSAGLTGQATYEQYF.